There are a few counts of the clone carrying this T cell receptor beta chain. Its antigen is unidentified. Researchers ran the PCR with 60 Vbeta and 13 Jbeta primers. TCRdb's copy holds only in-frame clones and misses some; the assay was immunoSEQ multiplex PCR. The data contain a few hundred thousand clones, more than 60% of them singletons. V gave up 7 bases and J gave up 2 bases, with 13 bases separating them. The germline V gene has CDR1 SGHKS and CDR2 YYEKEE (reference sequence). The length of the CDR3 is 14 residues. The data were taken from a study of cytomegalovirus exposure and HLA in healthy donors. Overall study results and limits: In a later analysis, CMV-associated beta chains were mostly HLA-associated, it appeared.

The sequenced sample was PBMCs. V is TRBV5-5 and J is TRBJ1-3; no clear D. The receptor's source is a woman aged 60-70 years in good health and CMV-seropositive. The CDR3 is CASSVPLTGNTIYF. The CDR3 nucleotides are TGTGCCAGCTCCGTCCCCTTAACTGGAAACACCATATATTTT.